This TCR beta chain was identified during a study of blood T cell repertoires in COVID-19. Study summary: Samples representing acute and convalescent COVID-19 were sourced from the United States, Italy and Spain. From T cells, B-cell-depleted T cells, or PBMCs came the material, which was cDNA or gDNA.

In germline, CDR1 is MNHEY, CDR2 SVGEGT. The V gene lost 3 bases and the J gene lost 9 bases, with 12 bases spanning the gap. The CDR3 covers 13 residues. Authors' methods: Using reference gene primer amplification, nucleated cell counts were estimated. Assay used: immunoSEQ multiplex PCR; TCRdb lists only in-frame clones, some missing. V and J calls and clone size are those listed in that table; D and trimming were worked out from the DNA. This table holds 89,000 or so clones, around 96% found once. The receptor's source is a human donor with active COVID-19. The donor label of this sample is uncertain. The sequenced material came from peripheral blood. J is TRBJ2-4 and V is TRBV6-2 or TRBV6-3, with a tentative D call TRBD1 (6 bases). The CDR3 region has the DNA TGTGCCAGCAGTTATACAGGGATGGTCATTCAGTACTTC. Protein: CASSYTGMVIQYF.